Listed below are T cell receptor beta chains from one sample, sequenced in a study of cytomegalovirus exposure and HLA in healthy donors. Some clones are missing from TCRdb's copy, which holds only in-frame ones; the method was immunoSEQ multiplex PCR. This repertoire shows some 150,000 clones, approximately 80% found once; its top ten account for roughly 9%. The sequenced sample consisted of PBMCs. The receptors originated from a young man in good health and CMV-seropositive. Each CDR3 is given with its conserved first and last residue. Rows may omit the clone size; those that give it use once, few, many or a size class.

abundance | j_gene | v_gene | CDR3aa
NA | TRBJ2-6 | TRBV5-6 | CASSYRGKVGANVLTF
NA | TRBJ1-5 | TRBV30 | CAWSLGQGDQPQHF
once | TRBJ2-1 | TRBV27 | CASSVAGGSYNEQFF
NA | TRBJ1-2 | TRBV6-1 | CASSERGSDDYGYTF
NA | TRBJ1-1 | TRBV21-1 | CASSEHRGGMNTEAFF
NA | TRBJ1-1 | TRBV7-9 | CASSSTDRAYTEAFF
NA | TRBJ1-5 | TRBV19 | CASLSYNNSNQPQHF
NA | TRBJ2-1 | TRBV6-1 | CASSVSGRPLHEQFF
NA | TRBJ2-4 | TRBV5-8 | CASSPHHGGRAVNIQYF
NA | TRBJ1-5 | TRBV18 | CASSRGRPDNQPQHF
NA | TRBJ2-2 | TRBV30 | CAWTRGGAGELFF
NA | TRBJ1-2 | TRBV6-5 | CASRNGRWVGYTF
NA | TRBJ1-2 | TRBV13 | CASSLGGQGRTAYGYTF
once | TRBJ1-1 | TRBV9 | CASSVAGSYTEAFF
NA | TRBJ2-7 | TRBV27 | CASSLSAGTRLSYEQYF
once | TRBJ1-3 | TRBV13 | CASEGPGTRRNSGNTIYF
few | TRBJ2-2 | TRBV11-3 | CASSRRGTGSNTGELFF
few | TRBJ2-7 | TRBV2 | CASRPGFYHEQYF
NA | TRBJ2-1 | TRBV12-5 | CASGPVLSGAYNEQFF
NA | TRBJ2-1 | TRBV19 | CASSTTGAYNEQFF
few | TRBJ1-1 | TRBV14 | CASSQIRQGEAFF
NA | TRBJ1-3 | TRBV27 | CASSITGGDSGNTIYF
NA | TRBJ1-6 | TRBV14 | CASSPGSRSGSPLHF
NA | TRBJ2-7 | TRBV2 | CASRRDLAYEQYF
NA | TRBJ2-3 | TRBV6-6 | CASSGRDRVTDTQYF
NA | TRBJ2-3 | TRBV9 | CASSGRRSTDTQYF
few | TRBJ2-1 | TRBV7-6 | CASSLDPSGRRNEQFF
NA | TRBJ2-2 | TRBV2 | CASRQTPTGGWTGELFF
NA | TRBJ1-1 | TRBV7-2 | CASTYPSGGLNTEAFF